Below, one TCR beta chain is given with its context. The V gene's germline CDR1 is SNHLY and CDR2 FYNNEI. The CDR3 is made up of 15 amino acids. V was trimmed by 6 bases and J by 3 bases, leaving 16 bases between them. This specimen belongs to a study of blood T cell repertoires in COVID-19. Sequencing used immunoSEQ multiplex PCR; TCRdb keeps in-frame clones, though not all of them. The table records hundreds of thousands of clones, around 90% of them present only once. Sequencing input: peripheral blood. This rearrangement joins TRBV2 to TRBJ2-3, with a tentative D call TRBD1 (5 bases). The source of this sequence is a woman aged 30 to 39 with acute or convalescent COVID-19. CDR3 region: CASRDQGVGTDTQYF. The CDR3 coding sequence is TGTGCCAGCAGAGACCAGGGCGTGGGGACAGATACGCAGTATTTT.